Below, 19 T cell receptor beta chains from the same sample are listed, as sequenced in a study of T-cell reconstitution after alpha-beta-depleted transplantation in children. TCRbeta library construction was performed incorporating unique molecular identifiers. TCRdb redid the calling of the PCR reads with MiXCR, one entry per CDR3 protein. Of fewer than 700,000 distinct CDR3 sequences in the sample, over 10% were seen once. Material: PBMCs, mostly from graft donor cells, obtained 360 days after TCRalphabeta/CD19-depleted stem cell transplant. These receptor sequences come from a male patient aged 10 to 17 who had a stem cell transplant for acute myeloid leukemia, so the T cells may come from the graft donor.

The chain links TRBV7-9 to TRBJ2-7; D call uncertain. This CDR3 is built from 14 residues. Germline values: CDR1 SEHNR, CDR2 FQNEAQ (reference sequence). Deletions cut 5 bases from V and 7 bases from J, with 18 bases between. The CDR3 is CASSPRSPSLEQYF. The CDR3 DNA is TGTGCCAGCAGCCCCAGGTCCCCGAGTTTGGAGCAGTACTTC.

This clonotype was seen only a few times. The genes are TRBV7-2 and TRBJ2-3, with 9 nucleotides matching TRBD2. CDR3 length: 16 amino acids. V lost 2 bases, J lost 2 bases, and 5 bases stayed unmatched. CDR1 is SGHTA and CDR2 is FQGNSA in the germline V gene. CDR3 coding DNA: TGTGCCAGCAGCTTACGACTAGCGGCCCTCACAGATACGCAGTATTTT. Translation: CASSLRLAALTDTQYF.

This clonotype was found many times. The germline gene is not matched at one end of the junction; a read error may be the cause. V gene TRBV5-1 combines with J gene TRBJ2-7; TRBD1 is a possible D gene (6 bases). This CDR3 region has 14 residues. CDR1 SGHRS and CDR2 YFSETQ come from the germline V gene. The CDR3 reads CASSLDRISYEQYF. CDR3 nucleotide sequence: TGTGCCAGCAGTTTGGACAGAATCTCCTACGAGCAGTACTTC. Looking up the rest from reference TRBV5-1 and TRBJ2-7 gives the full variable domain: KAGVTQTPRYLIKTRGQQVTLSCSPISGHRSVSWYQQTPGQGLQFLFEYFSETQRNKGNFPGRFSGRQFSNSRSEMNVSTLELGDSALYLCASSLDRISYEQYFGPGTRLTVT.

V usage is TRBV20-1 and J usage is TRBJ2-3, with D possibly being TRBD2 (6 bases). V was shortened by 6 bases and J by 2 bases, with 21 bases between the two germline ends. Germline V gene data show CDR1 as DFQATT and CDR2 as SNEGSKA (reference sequence). The CDR3 is 16 residues long. DNA of the CDR3: TGCAGTGCCCGGTCACGGGGGAGCCCTTTCACAGATACGCAGTATTTT. It translates to CSARSRGSPFTDTQYF.

The J gene is TRBJ1-3, the V gene TRBV4-2; possible D gene TRBD1, 6 bases. Germline V CDR1 and CDR2: LGHNA, YNFKEQ. Trimming pared 5 bases from V and 4 bases from J, leaving 12 bases between. The CDR3 has 14 amino acids. In DNA form, the CDR3 reads TGTGCCAGCAGCTACGCGGGACAAGGAAACACCATATATTTT. Amino acids: CASSYAGQGNTIYF.

The V call is TRBV20-1, the J call TRBJ2-3, with D unresolved. Germline CDR1 is DFQATT and CDR2 is SNEGSKA (reference sequence). Trimming left V 0 bases short and J 2 bases short, with 12 bases between. The CDR3 is 15 residues long. The CDR3 DNA reads as TGCAGTGCTAGAGACCCAAGACCCTTCACAGATACGCAGTATTTT. It codes for CSARDPRPFTDTQYF.

The chain is built from TRBV28 and TRBJ2-7; D call uncertain. Trimming stripped 5 bases from V and 3 bases from J, with 14 bases between. The germline V gene encodes CDR1 MDHEN and CDR2 SYDVKM. The CDR3 has 14 residues. CDR3 in amino acids: CASSRGPDFYEQYF. CDR3 bases: TGTGCCAGCAGTCGCGGACCTGATTTCTACGAGCAGTACTTC. Using reference TRBV28 and TRBJ2-7 for the parts outside the CDR3, the full variable domain is DVKVTQSSRYLVKRTGEKVFLECVQDMDHENMFWYRQDPGLGLRLIYFSYDVKMKEKGDIPEGYSVSREKKERFSLILESASTNQTSMYLCASSRGPDFYEQYFGPGTRLTVT.

This clonotype has more than one count but fewer than ten. V usage is TRBV20-1 and J usage is TRBJ1-5; D ambiguous. V shed 6 bases and J shed 4 bases, with 13 bases lying between them. The CDR3 length is 13 residues. CDR1 and CDR2 from the germline V gene are DFQATT and SNEGSKA (reference sequence). DNA of the CDR3: TGCAGTGCCTATTCCGGGCCTAATCAGCCCCAGCATTTT. This codes for CSAYSGPNQPQHF.

This clonotype was counted at least ten times. J is TRBJ2-2 and V is TRBV28; no clear D gene. This CDR3 spans 14 amino acids. Germline values: CDR1 MDHEN, CDR2 SYDVKM. V lost 5 bases and J 2 bases, leaving 9 bases between the germline ends. CDR3 in amino acids: CASSPPPNTGELFF. The CDR3 DNA follows: TGTGCCAGCAGTCCTCCCCCCAACACCGGGGAGCTGTTTTTT.

This clonotype occurred many times. The V gene is TRBV6-6, the J gene TRBJ2-7, with 11 bases fitting TRBD1. V shed 5 bases and J 6 bases; nucleotides not matched to a gene: 3. Per the germline V gene, CDR1 is MNHNY and CDR2 is SVGAGI (reference sequence). The CDR3 is 13 residues long. The CDR3: CASSLGQGGEQYF. CDR3 sequence (DNA): TGTGCCAGCAGTCTGGGACAGGGGGGCGAGCAGTACTTC.

Only a few counts were recorded for this clonotype. V and J are TRBV4-2 and TRBJ2-1; 14 bases are shared with TRBD2. This CDR3 spans 15 amino acids. Germline trimming cut 4 bases from V and 9 bases from J; bases unmatched to any gene: 5. The V gene's germline CDR1 is LGHNA and CDR2 YNFKEQ. The CDR3 spells CASSLGLAGASEQFF. In DNA, the CDR3 is TGTGCCAGCAGCCTGGGACTAGCGGGAGCCAGTGAGCAGTTCTTC.

A single count supports this clonotype. V usage is TRBV6-5 and J usage is TRBJ2-1; TRBD2 aligns across 12 bases. V lost 4 bases, J lost 1 base, and 11 bases stayed unmatched. The CDR3 totals 19 residues. Germline values: CDR1 MNHEY, CDR2 SVGAGI. CDR3: CASSFRRTSGTTSYNEQFF. CDR3 nucleotides: TGTGCCAGCAGTTTTAGAAGGACTAGCGGGACTACGTCCTACAATGAGCAGTTCTTC.

In its sample, this clonotype was seen many times. This rearrangement joins TRBV12-3 or TRBV12-4 to TRBJ1-1; 9 positions agree with TRBD1. V was clipped by 5 bases and J by 6 bases; unmatched bases: 7. This CDR3 contains 14 residues. CDR3 coding DNA: TGTGCCAGCAGTCCCCGGGACAGGGCCGCTGAAGCTTTCTTT. The encoded protein is CASSPRDRAAEAFF.

The CDR3 DNA follows: TGTGCCAGCAGTTTAATCCGAGGGCCGTTTAATGAGCAGTTCTTC. It codes for CASSLIRGPFNEQFF. This chain links TRBV12-3 or TRBV12-4 with TRBJ2-1; D may be TRBD2 (5 bases). The CDR3 covers 15 residues. The V and J ends lost 2 bases and 7 bases respectively, with 15 bases between them.

This clonotype was observed a few times. The J gene is TRBJ2-2, the V gene TRBV28, with D unresolved. Deletions cut 7 bases from V and 3 bases from J, with 9 bases between. This CDR3 comprises 13 residues. Germline V lookup: CDR1 MDHEN, CDR2 SYDVKM. The DNA of the CDR3 is TGTGCCAGCACCACTCGTCACACCGGGGAGCTGTTTTTT. It codes for CASTTRHTGELFF.

This clonotype was counted a few times. The chain recombines TRBV29-1 with TRBJ2-5; D ambiguous. The CDR3 consists of 12 residues. Trimming stripped 4 bases from V and 2 bases from J, with 8 bases between. Germline loops: CDR1 SQVTM, CDR2 ANQGSEA. The CDR3 reads CSVGGTQETQYF. The CDR3 DNA is TGCAGCGTTGGCGGCACACAAGAGACCCAGTACTTC.

The chain couples TRBV7-2 to TRBJ2-7, with 8 bases matching TRBD2. The CDR3 spans 15 residues. The germline V gene has CDR1 SGHTA and CDR2 FQGNSA. V lost 0 bases and J lost 2; bases outside the gene matches: 3. CDR3 coding DNA: TGTGCCAGCAGCTTAGCTAGCGGGGATACCTACGAGCAGTACTTC. Translating it yields CASSLASGDTYEQYF. Complete variable domain (other parts from reference TRBV7-2 and TRBJ2-7): GAGVSQSPSNKVTEKGKDVELRCDPISGHTALYWYRQSLGQGLEFLIYFQGNSAPDKSGLPSDRFSAERTGGSVSTLTIQRTQQEDSAVYLCASSLASGDTYEQYFGPGTRLTVT.

V usage is TRBV7-9 and J usage is TRBJ2-3; TRBD2 matches 8 bases. The germline V gene has CDR1 SEHNR and CDR2 FQNEAQ (reference sequence). The V gene end was trimmed by 5 bases and the J gene end by 4 bases; junction bases not matched to a gene: 8. The CDR3 runs 15 residues. The CDR3 DNA sequence: TGTGCCAGCAGCCCGACTAGCGAAGGGGCAGATACGCAGTATTTT. Protein: CASSPTSEGADTQYF.

There are many counts of this clonotype. The rearrangement joins TRBV10-3 to TRBJ2-7; D not resolved. Germline V gene data show CDR1 as ENHRY and CDR2 as SYGVKD. The CDR3 spans 13 residues. V lost 3 bases, J lost 3 bases, and 9 bases lay in between. CDR3 DNA: TGTGCCATCAGTGATAGTCTAGACTACGAGCAGTACTTC. It codes for CAISDSLDYEQYF.